This is a list of T cell receptor beta chains from one sample in a study of CXCR3-negative and CXCR3-positive naive CD8 T cells. TCRdb reanalyzed the 5' RACE reads and collapses them to one entry per CDR3 protein, without DNA. This listing includes roughly 110,000 distinct CDR3 sequences. Source material: naive CXCR3+ CD8+ T cells from blood. The receptors were gathered from a human donor in good health. Some clones in this sample may be carry-over from other donors' samples. CDR3s include the opening cysteine and the closing phenylalanine or tryptophan.

J: TRBJ2-3
length: 14
V: TRBV28
CDR3: CASSLSPSTDTQYF

J: TRBJ2-7
length: 13
V: TRBV5-1
CDR3: CASSLVLGYEQYF

J: TRBJ2-5
length: 17
V: TRBV5-5
CDR3: CASSVDRDRGDQETQYF

J: TRBJ2-1
length: 15
V: TRBV7-2
CDR3: CASSPLAGAYNEQFF

J: TRBJ1-1
length: 12
V: TRBV19
CDR3: CASSYRDTEAFF

J: TRBJ2-2
length: 16
V: TRBV7-3
CDR3: CASSLGPTSNTGELFF

J: TRBJ1-1
length: 11
V: TRBV12-3/TRBV12-4
CDR3: CASPSGTEAFF

J: TRBJ1-1
length: 16
V: TRBV28
CDR3: CASSPGQGLENTEAFF

J: TRBJ2-3
length: 15
V: TRBV20-1
CDR3: CSARDLGRSTDTQYF

J: TRBJ2-3
length: 18
V: TRBV2
CDR3: CASSEWSKAGDSTDTQYF

J: TRBJ2-3
length: 15
V: TRBV3-1
CDR3: CASSPGTGVLDTQYF

J: TRBJ2-3
length: 19
V: TRBV14
CDR3: CASRPTSGRAAPGTDTQYF

J: TRBJ1-2
length: 12
V: TRBV28
CDR3: CASSLGNYGYTF

J: TRBJ2-7
length: 17
V: TRBV29-1
CDR3: CSVEGLAGAPGSYEQYF

J: TRBJ1-2
length: 15
V: TRBV2
CDR3: CASSELLQGVGGYTF

J: TRBJ2-5
length: 14
V: TRBV7-9
CDR3: CASSLEWGQETQYF

J: TRBJ2-1
length: 15
V: TRBV7-9
CDR3: CASSPRDRSFNEQFF

J: TRBJ1-5
length: 16
V: TRBV6-2/TRBV6-3
CDR3: CASDGTTSYSNQPPHF